This T cell receptor (beta chain) was obtained from a study of cytomegalovirus exposure and HLA in healthy donors. Germline V gene data show CDR1 as SGHDT and CDR2 as YYEEEE. The CDR3 has 12 residues. J was trimmed by 11 bases and V by 4 bases; bases with no gene match: 8. PCR employed 60 Vbeta and 13 Jbeta primers. Here immunoSEQ multiplex PCR was the method, and the copy in TCRdb shows in-frame clones only, minus some. This sample carries about 130,000 clones, around 77% of them seen once, and the ten largest clones take 4.2%. All donors participated as healthy donors of bone marrow. Sequenced: PBMCs. The sequence was obtained from a male donor in good health and CMV-seropositive. The chain combines TRBV5-6 with TRBJ2-7, with 8 bases that match TRBD1. The CDR3 region has the DNA TGTGCCAGCAGCCCCGGACAGGGCCATGAGTACTTC. The encoded protein is CASSPGQGHEYF.